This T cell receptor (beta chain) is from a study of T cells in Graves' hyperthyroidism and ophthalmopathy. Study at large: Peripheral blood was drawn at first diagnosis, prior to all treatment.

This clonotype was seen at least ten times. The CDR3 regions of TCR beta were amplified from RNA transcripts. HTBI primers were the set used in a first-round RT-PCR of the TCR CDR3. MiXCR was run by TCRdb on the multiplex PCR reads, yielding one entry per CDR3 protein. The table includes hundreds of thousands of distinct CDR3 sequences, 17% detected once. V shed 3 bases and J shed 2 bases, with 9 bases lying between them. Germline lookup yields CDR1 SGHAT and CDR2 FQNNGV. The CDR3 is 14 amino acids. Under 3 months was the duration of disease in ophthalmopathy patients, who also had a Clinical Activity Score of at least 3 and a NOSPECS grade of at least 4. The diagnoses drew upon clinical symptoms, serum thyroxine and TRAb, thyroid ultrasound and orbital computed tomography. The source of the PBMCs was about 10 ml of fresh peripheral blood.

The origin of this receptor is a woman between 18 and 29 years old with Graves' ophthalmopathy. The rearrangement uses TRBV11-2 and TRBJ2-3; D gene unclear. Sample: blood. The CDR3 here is CASSFGALTDTQYF. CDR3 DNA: TGTGCCAGCAGCTTTGGCGCCCTCACAGATACGCAGTATTTT.